This T cell receptor (beta chain) stems from a study of CD8+ T cells in alopecia areata (dated by TCRdb to between 2018 and 2020). About the investigation overall: Treated patients were enrolled in an open-label pilot trial of oral tofacitinib, 5 to 10 mg twice daily, for moderate-to-severe alopecia areata. Tofacitinib was administered for 6 to 18 months, and 6 months of follow-up off drug were then conducted to assess delayed response and recurrence. In humans, TCRbeta sequencing was performed on scalp tissue and on sorted CD4+ and CD8+ peripheral blood T cells from healthy controls and from patients with patchy or totalis/universalis alopecia areata. TCRbeta CDR3 regions were amplified by immunoSEQ multiplex PCR using 35 Vbeta forward and 13 Jbeta reverse primers. Clonality in the scalp was compared among normal scalp (n=4), patchy alopecia areata scalp (n=8), and alopecia totalis/universalis scalp (n=8). The RNA source kit depended on sample type: the PAXgene miRNA kit for fixed scalp, the miRNeasy kit for PBMCs, and the RNeasy kit for mouse skin. Biopsies were taken from tofacitinib-treated patients at baseline and again at 4 and 24 weeks into treatment, and several of those patients also had a later scalp biopsy. The study used high-throughput TCRbeta sequencing to examine T cell clonal expansion in alopecia areata, in both the C3H/HeJ mouse model and human patients. Disease severity in treated patients was measured with the SALT score, which quantifies the percentage of affected scalp surface area. Study-level results and caveats: Resident alphabeta T cells in normal human skin are also sequenced, complicating scalp TCR repertoire analysis, unlike mouse skin dominated by gammadelta T cells. Tofacitinib significantly lowered scalp clonality and the number of expanded CD8+ clones among the top 100 scalp clones. Compared with normal scalp, lesional scalp had higher clonality and more expanded CD8+ clones, particularly in alopecia totalis/universalis, a pattern that suggests antigenic drive. During tofacitinib treatment, many expanded lesional clones stuck around in both scalp and blood, and this persistence may partly explain why relapse happens after treatment is stopped. Because the treated cohort was small and included a single nonresponder, larger studies are needed to assess links between baseline CD8+ expansion and response. TCR sequences shared between patients were less clear than in mice, possibly partly because of HLA diversity in the patient population.

This sample's treatment or condition label indicates: oral pan-JAK inhibitor, 5-10 mg twice daily. Peripheral blood and lesional scalp punch biopsies were obtained from patients with alopecia areata. PBMCs were isolated by density centrifugation and stained for CD3, CD4 and CD8, and CD4+ and CD8+ T cells were sorted on a FACSAria. Trimming at the junction amounts to 2 bases on V and 3 bases on J, and the germline ends lie 10 bases apart. The germline V gene (reference sequence) yields LNHDA for CDR1 and SQIVND for CDR2. Including the terminal cysteine and phenylalanine, the CDR3 comprises 14 residues. The retained sequence is limited to the CDR3, 42 bases, with the frame set at the first base. As regards this clone: Its antigen target is currently unknown. Base qualities are missing; no much larger clone stands one base away.

Library preparation used the immunoSEQ multiplex PCR assay. To provide template for TCR sequencing, every sample had RNA extracted and reverse transcribed into cDNA. SuperScript III was used for first-strand cDNA synthesis, primed with a 2:1 mix of oligo-dT and random hexamers. A synthetic immune receptor repertoire was used to measure amplification bias, and any remaining bias was corrected computationally. The paper's processing steps were these. Raw reads were preprocessed to remove errors, and CDR3 was defined according to IMGT conventions as the region from the conserved cysteine to phenylalanine. To get clonality, Shannon entropy was normalized by log2 of the number of productive unique TCRs and the result was subtracted from 1. Whether scalp clones were CD4 or CD8 was inferred by matching scalp TCRbeta sequences against CD4 and CD8 repertoires sorted from blood. Entries here come from immuneACCESS through TCRdb and include only in-frame sequences with V and J called. Some clones fail to appear in such tables; in the studies checked, an unresolved V gene covers under half of the shortfall, and the cause of the remainder is unknown. V and J calls and clone size follow that table, whereas D and trimming were derived from the DNA. The sample table lists about 94,000 clones, about three quarters of them with a count of one. The top ten constitute roughly 17% of the sample.

The receptor was derived from a human donor with alopecia areata. The sample consisted of CD8+ T cells sorted from blood, taken between weeks 44 and 45, from a patient treated with tofacitinib. The V and J genes are TRBV19 and TRBJ1-1, with no D gene named confidently. The CDR3 protein sequence reads: CASSISDGDTEAFF. In nucleotide form, the sequence is TGTGCCAGTAGTATATCGGACGGTGACACTGAAGCTTTCTTT.